Each of the 31 T cell receptor beta chains below was sequenced from the same sample in a study of T cell responses to AZD1222 COVID-19 vaccine. Assay: immunoSEQ multiplex PCR; the TCRdb copy retains only in-frame clones and omits some. The repertoire holds fewer than 150,000 clones, with over 85% as singletons. The starting material was peripheral blood, obtained on day 0 of AZD1222 vaccination. These receptors were taken from an adult in good health.

The rearrangement joins TRBV7-9 to TRBJ1-3; a weak D match, TRBD1 (5 bases). Germline CDR1 and CDR2: SEHNR and FQNEAQ (reference sequence). Trimming stripped 4 bases from V and 0 bases from J, with 10 bases between. CDR3 size: 15 residues. DNA of the CDR3: TGTGCCAGCAGCTCCGGGGGGGTCTCTGGAAACACCATATATTTT. It yields the protein CASSSGGVSGNTIYF. Filled out from reference TRBV7-9 and TRBJ1-3, the complete variable domain reads DTGVSQNPRHKITKRGQNVTFRCDPISEHNRLYWYRQTLGQGPEFLTYFQNEAQLEKSRLLSDRFSAERPKGSFSTLEIQRTEQGDSAMYLCASSSGGVSGNTIYFGEGSWLTVV.

This chain links TRBV25-1 with TRBJ1-4; 8 bases are shared with TRBD1. Germline V gene lookup returns CDR1 MGHDK and CDR2 SYGVNS. The CDR3 sequence is 13 residues long. With 3 bases clipped from V and 8 bases from J, the junction kept 2 bases outside the gene matches. CDR3 DNA: TGTGCCAGCAGTGACAGGGGGCGAGAAAAACTGTTTTTT. Its protein is CASSDRGREKLFF.

The gene calls are TRBV19 and TRBJ2-2; 8 nucleotides line up with TRBD2. V trimming: 4 bases; J trimming: 4 bases; junction bases outside the gene matches: 8. Germline CDR1 reads LNHDA; CDR2 reads SQIVND (reference sequence). CDR3 length: 16 amino acids. CDR3 coding DNA: TGTGCCAGTAGTACGATGGGTAGCGGGGCCACCGGGGAGCTGTTTTTT. Its protein is CASSTMGSGATGELFF.

V usage is TRBV10-1 and J usage is TRBJ2-7; 8 bases line up with TRBD1. The CDR3 sequence is 15 residues long. Germline CDR1 and CDR2: WNHNN and SYGVQD (reference sequence). The junction had 7 bases not matched to a gene; V was cut back by 4 bases and J by 2 bases. CDR3 residues: CASSAGQGLTYEQYF. The CDR3 DNA reads TGCGCCAGCAGTGCCGGACAGGGACTCACCTACGAGCAGTACTTC.

The chain is built from TRBV5-1 and TRBJ1-5; D uncertain. With 3 bases removed from V and 7 bases from J, the gap between germline ends came to 8 bases. Germline CDR1 is SGHRS and CDR2 is YFSETQ. The CDR3 runs 12 residues. CDR3 loop: CASSSSPQPQHF. The CDR3 nucleotides read TGCGCCAGCAGCTCCTCTCCCCAGCCCCAGCATTTT.

This chain links TRBV2 with TRBJ2-1; D might be TRBD2 (6 bases). Per germline, CDR1 SNHLY and CDR2 FYNNEI. The CDR3 contains 11 residues. V dropped 9 bases and J dropped 9 bases, with 12 bases sitting between them. The CDR3 loop reads CARGGGSEQFF. CDR3 in DNA: TGTGCCAGGGGTGGGGGGAGTGAGCAGTTCTTC.

The gene calls are TRBV7-6 and TRBJ1-1, with D maybe TRBD1 (6 bases). Germline V gene data show CDR1 as SGHVS and CDR2 as FNYEAQ. This CDR3 is built from 14 residues. The V end was cut by 0 bases, the J end by 1 base, with 6 bases between. In DNA, the CDR3 is TGTGCCAGCAGCTTAGCGGGACAGAACACTGAAGCTTTCTTT. Its protein product is CASSLAGQNTEAFF.

This chain joins TRBV4-2 and TRBJ1-1; D may be TRBD1 (6 bases). Germline V gives CDR1 LGHNA, CDR2 YNFKEQ. The V and J ends lost 0 bases and 4 bases respectively, with 15 bases between them. The CDR3 is 16 amino acids. CDR3 DNA: TGTGCCAGCAGCCAAGATAGACAGGATAGCGCCACTGAAGCTTTCTTT. Protein: CASSQDRQDSATEAFF.

The chain carries TRBV2 and TRBJ2-1; maybe TRBD1 (5 bases). Germline CDR1 reads SNHLY; CDR2 reads FYNNEI. CDR3 length equals 10 residues. Between the trimmed V and J ends, which lost 6 bases and 8 bases, there was a span of 5 bases. CDR3 amino acids: CASRGDEQFF. CDR3 sequence (DNA): TGTGCCAGCAGAGGGGATGAGCAGTTCTTC.

This clone occurred a few times. The chain is built from TRBV6-1 and TRBJ1-2; D is undetermined. This CDR3 region has 18 residues. Germline CDR1 and CDR2: MNHNS and SASEGT. With 0 bases removed from V and 0 bases from J, the gap between germline ends came to 17 bases. The CDR3: CASSEAIGSALTNYGYTF. The CDR3 coding sequence is TGTGCCAGCAGTGAAGCTATAGGCAGCGCATTAACTAACTATGGCTACACCTTC.

V usage is TRBV7-9 and J usage is TRBJ1-1; D is unclear. This CDR3 region has 13 residues. In germline, CDR1 is SEHNR, CDR2 FQNEAQ (reference sequence). Trimming removed 5 bases at V and 3 bases at J, with 10 bases between. This chain's CDR3 is CASSIQKDTEAFF. The CDR3 bases are TGTGCCAGCAGCATCCAGAAGGACACTGAAGCTTTCTTT. The full variable domain, with the rest looked up from reference TRBV7-9 and TRBJ1-1, is DTGVSQNPRHKITKRGQNVTFRCDPISEHNRLYWYRQTLGQGPEFLTYFQNEAQLEKSRLLSDRFSAERPKGSFSTLEIQRTEQGDSAMYLCASSIQKDTEAFFGQGTRLTVV.

The chain carries TRBV24-1 and TRBJ1-5, with a weak D call TRBD1 (5 bases). There are 13 residues in the CDR3. Germline V gene data show CDR1 as KGHDR and CDR2 as SFDVKD. Trimming removed 5 bases at V and 5 bases at J, with 9 bases between. CDR3 sequence reads: CATSGQCYQPQHF. The CDR3 DNA reads TGTGCCACCAGTGGACAGTGCTATCAGCCCCAGCATTTT.

The chain is built from TRBV10-1 and TRBJ2-5; 14 bases are shared with TRBD2. V dropped 4 bases and J dropped 3; count of bases not matched to a gene: 1. The CDR3 has 15 residues. Germline CDR1 and CDR2: WNHNN and SYGVQD (reference sequence). CDR3 in amino acids: CASSATSGGEETQYF. The CDR3 bases are TGCGCCAGCAGTGCGACTAGCGGGGGGGAAGAGACCCAGTACTTC.

This chain connects TRBV15 to TRBJ2-1; 9 bases are shared with TRBD2. Germline CDR1 reads LNHNV; CDR2 reads YYDKDF (reference sequence). This CDR3 spans 15 amino acids. After removal of 0 bases from V and 6 bases from J, the junction contained 3 bases not matched to a gene. The CDR3 DNA sequence: TGTGCCACCAGCAGAGATCTGACTAGCGGCAATGAGCAGTTCTTC. Translation gives CATSRDLTSGNEQFF. Together with reference TRBV15 and TRBJ2-1, the CDR3 gives the full variable domain: DAMVIQNPRYQVTQFGKPVTLSCSQTLNHNVMYWYQQKSSQAPKLLFHYYDKDFNNEADTPDNFQSRRPNTSFCFLDIRSPGLGDTAMYLCATSRDLTSGNEQFFGPGTRLTVL.

V is TRBV30 and J is TRBJ1-5; no clear D. Germline V gene sequence: CDR1 GTSNPN, CDR2 SVGIG (reference sequence). The CDR3 loop spans 14 amino acids. V was cut by 0 bases and J by 4 bases, with 10 bases left in between. CDR3 in DNA: TGTGCCTGGAGTGTTCTTACAGAGAATCAGCCCCAGCATTTT. As protein: CAWSVLTENQPQHF.

The J gene is TRBJ1-5, the V gene TRBV6-5; D is unresolved. Trimming removed 4 bases at V and 4 bases at J, with 11 bases between. The CDR3 length is 14 residues. Germline lookup yields CDR1 MNHEY and CDR2 SVGAGI. In DNA form, the CDR3 reads TGTGCCAGCAGTTCCGAGCCGAGAAATCAGCCCCAGCATTTT. Translated: CASSSEPRNQPQHF.

This chain uses TRBV29-1 with TRBJ2-1, with D unresolved. Deletions cut 4 bases from V and 6 bases from J, with 16 bases between. Germline lookup yields CDR1 SQVTM and CDR2 ANQGSEA. CDR3 length: 14 amino acids. CDR3 DNA sequence: TGCAGCGTTGCGAGGCTCGTGGTTCGCAATGAGCAGTTCTTC. Protein sequence: CSVARLVVRNEQFF.

This clone came up once. This chain links TRBV6-2 or TRBV6-3 with TRBJ1-1, with TRBD1 as a possible D gene (5 bases). Germline CDR1 is MNHEY and CDR2 is SVGEGT. Deletions cut 0 bases from V and 6 bases from J, with 8 bases between. This CDR3 has 13 residues. The CDR3 loop is CASSYSGTAEAFF. CDR3 sequence (DNA): TGTGCCAGCAGTTACTCTGGGACGGCTGAAGCTTTCTTT.

The V and J genes are TRBV3-1 (or the pseudogene TRBV3-2) and TRBJ1-2; D might be TRBD1 (5 bases). Trimming stripped 2 bases from V and 3 bases from J, with 19 bases between. The CDR3 runs 17 residues. From germline, CDR1 is LGHDT and CDR2 YNNKEL (reference sequence). The CDR3 region has the DNA TGTGCCAGCAGCCAACTAGCTCGACAGTACTCCTACTATGGCTACACCTTC. This translates into CASSQLARQYSYYGYTF.

This chain connects TRBV3-1 (or the pseudogene TRBV3-2) to TRBJ2-7; 8 bases fit TRBD1. There are 18 residues in the CDR3. Germline V gene sequence: CDR1 LGHDT, CDR2 YNNKEL (reference sequence). J gave up 0 bases and V 5 bases, and 15 bases lay outside the gene matches. CDR3 loop: CASSGGRGLRPSSYEQYF. The CDR3 region has the DNA TGTGCCAGCAGCGGTGGCAGGGGGCTTCGGCCGAGCTCCTACGAGCAGTACTTC.

This chain joins TRBV30 and TRBJ1-5, with unresolved D. The V gene lost 0 bases and the J gene lost 4 bases, with 4 bases spanning the gap. Germline CDR1 reads GTSNPN; CDR2 reads SVGIG (reference sequence). The CDR3 loop spans 12 amino acids. CDR3 nucleotide sequence: TGTGCCTGGAGTGTACTAAATCAGCCCCAGCATTTT. This sequence encodes CAWSVLNQPQHF. The full variable domain, completed using reference TRBV30 and TRBJ1-5, is SQTIHQWPATLVQPVGSPLSLECTVEGTSNPNLYWYRQAAGRGLQLLFYSVGIGQISSEVPQNLSASRPQDRQFILSSKKLLLSDSGFYLCAWSVLNQPQHFGDGTRLSIL.

V is TRBV5-4 and J is TRBJ2-7, with 7 bases that match TRBD1. After removal of 1 base from V and 9 bases from J, the junction contained 19 bases not matched to a gene. The CDR3 length is 17 residues. Germline values: CDR1 SGHNT, CDR2 YYREEE (reference sequence). The CDR3 spells CASSLIFGTGEPEGQYF. Here the CDR3 DNA reads TGTGCCAGCAGCTTGATCTTTGGAACAGGGGAGCCCGAGGGGCAGTACTTC.

The chain combines TRBV2 with TRBJ1-2; no reliable D call. This CDR3 is built from 14 residues. Trimming removed 3 bases at V and 4 bases at J, with 12 bases between. CDR1 is SNHLY and CDR2 is FYNNEI in the germline V gene. CDR3 DNA: TGTGCCAGCAGTGACCTGGATGGCTCCTATGGCTACACCTTC. This encodes CASSDLDGSYGYTF.

J is TRBJ1-3 and V is TRBV6-2 or TRBV6-3; a possible D gene is TRBD1 (5 bases). This CDR3 comprises 14 residues. Germline loops: CDR1 MNHEY, CDR2 SVGEGT. V shed 6 bases and J shed 0 bases, with 9 bases lying between them. This CDR3 reads CASSPGYSGNTIYF. The CDR3 DNA reads as TGTGCCAGCAGCCCAGGGTACTCTGGAAACACCATATATTTT.

The V call is TRBV27, the J call TRBJ1-2; D not resolved. The V gene lost 4 bases and the J gene lost 0 bases, with 6 bases spanning the gap. Germline-derived CDR1 and CDR2 are MNHEY and SMNVEV (reference sequence). This CDR3 has 13 residues. CDR3 residues: CASSSTANYGYTF. The CDR3 nucleotides read TGTGCCAGCAGTTCCACAGCTAACTATGGCTACACCTTC.

The chain has TRBV25-1 and TRBJ1-2; no definite D call. The CDR3 is 13 amino acids. CDR1 and CDR2 (germline): MGHDK, SYGVNS. The V end lost 5 bases, the J end lost 8 bases, and 15 bases lay between the germline ends. The CDR3 nucleotides are TGTGCCAGCAGTAACCCCGGGTGGAGGGGCTACACCTTC. It yields the protein CASSNPGWRGYTF.

V usage is TRBV5-1 and J usage is TRBJ2-5, with D possibly matching TRBD1 (6 bases). The CDR3 covers 15 residues. The V end lost 3 bases, the J end lost 0 bases, and 12 bases lay between the germline ends. In germline, CDR1 is SGHRS, CDR2 YFSETQ. In DNA form, the CDR3 reads TGCGCCAGCAGCTCTTTAGGGGGACACCAAGAGACCCAGTACTTC. Translated, it gives CASSSLGGHQETQYF.

The V call is TRBV7-9, the J call TRBJ2-7, with 9 bases that match TRBD1. Trimming took 5 bases from V and 5 from J; bases not matched to a gene: 7. Looked up from germline, CDR1 is SEHNR and CDR2 is FQNEAQ (reference sequence). The CDR3 has 14 amino acids. CDR3 DNA: TGTGCCAGCAGCCCGGGACAGGGTTGGAACGAGCAGTACTTC. It encodes CASSPGQGWNEQYF.

This chain links TRBV27 with TRBJ2-3; 7 nucleotides line up with TRBD1. Germline V gene lookup returns CDR1 MNHEY and CDR2 SMNVEV (reference sequence). The CDR3 runs 17 residues. V dropped 6 bases and J dropped 0; count of bases not matched to a gene: 12. DNA of the CDR3: TGTGCCAGCAGCCTGACGAACAGGGGCTCTAGCACAGATACGCAGTATTTT. This encodes CASSLTNRGSSTDTQYF.

The V call is TRBV18, the J call TRBJ1-2, with 12 bases lining up with TRBD1. Germline-derived CDR1 and CDR2 are KGHSH and LQKENI. J lost 6 bases, V lost 2 bases, and 13 bases had no gene match. The CDR3 is 18 amino acids. CDR3 DNA sequence: TGTGCCAGCTCACCAGGAGATGGGACAGGGGGCTTTATCCATGGCTACACCTTC. It yields the protein CASSPGDGTGGFIHGYTF.

The chain carries TRBV12-5 and TRBJ2-2; a possible D gene is TRBD1 (5 bases). The germline V gene has CDR1 LGHNT and CDR2 FRNRAP. This CDR3 region has 15 residues. The V gene lost 6 bases and the J gene lost 5 bases, with 16 bases spanning the gap. In DNA, the CDR3 is TGTGCTAGTGGCCTTAGCTCCAGGGTGACCGGGGAGCTGTTTTTT. Translated, it gives CASGLSSRVTGELFF. The full variable domain, completed using reference TRBV12-5 and TRBJ2-2, is DARVTQTPRHKVTEMGQEVTMRCQPILGHNTVFWYRQTMMQGLELLAYFRNRAPLDDSGMPKDRFSAEMPDATLATLKIQPSEPRDSAVYFCASGLSSRVTGELFFGEGSRLTVL.